Listed below are T cell receptor beta chains from one sample, sequenced in a study of T cell repertoires in cytomegalovirus infection. TCRdb fed the reads into MiXCR, producing one record per CDR3 protein. Here the sample spans about 140,000 distinct CDR3 sequences, roughly 6% being singletons. The specimen sequenced was PBMCs. The receptors originated from a human donor in good health (CMV status not recorded). Some clones in this sample may be carry-over from other donors' samples. Each CDR3 is given with its conserved first and last residue. Each record gives: D gene, V gene, J gene, clone size, CDR3 DNA, CDR3 protein. D genes are given only for firm matches. Clone size is stated in some rows and not others, as once, few, many or a class when expanded.

-	TRBV7-2	TRBJ1-5	many	TGTGCCAGCAGCCAGGAAATTAGCAATCAGCCCCAGCATTTT	CASSQEISNQPQHF
-	TRBV7-2	TRBJ1-5	many	TGTGCCAGCAGCTTAGGGGTAAATCAGCCCCAGCATTTT	CASSLGVNQPQHF
TRBD1	TRBV6-2/TRBV6-3	TRBJ1-1	many	TGTGCCAGCAGGACAGGGCTTCCGAACACTGAAGCTTTCTTT	CASRTGLPNTEAFF
TRBD2	TRBV7-2	TRBJ2-3	many	TGTGCCAGCAGCCATCGACTAGCGGGGGGGAGCACAGATACGCAGTATTTT	CASSHRLAGGSTDTQYF
-	TRBV7-2	TRBJ1-1	many	TGTGCCAGCAGCAGCCCGGGGGCCGGAGGGAACACTGAAGCTTTCTTT	CASSSPGAGGNTEAFF
-	TRBV9	TRBJ2-7	few	TGTGCCAGCAGCGCCCCGGGCCCCTACTCCTACGAGCAGTACTTC	CASSAPGPYSYEQYF
-	TRBV7-2	TRBJ2-3	many	TGTGCCAGCACCCACGGGGTGGGGACAGATACGCAGTATTTT	CASTHGVGTDTQYF
TRBD1	TRBV7-9	TRBJ2-5	-	TGTGCCAGCAGCTTAGCGCGGAACAGGGGAGAGACCCAGTACTTC	CASSLARNRGETQYF
TRBD1	TRBV11-2	TRBJ1-5	many	TGTGCCAGCAGCTTATCCGGGACAGGGGATCAGCCCCAGCATTTT	CASSLSGTGDQPQHF
-	TRBV11-3	TRBJ1-1	-	TGTGCCAGCAGCTCTGGCCGAGGGGACACTGAAGCTTTCTTT	CASSSGRGDTEAFF